This T cell receptor beta chain came from a study of cytomegalovirus exposure and HLA in healthy donors. Study-wide results and limits: The study listed 164 cytomegalovirus-associated TCR beta chains. When analyzed later, a missense DCLRE1C variant was found to be linked to TCR beta V- and J-gene trimming.

Germline V lookup: CDR1 SEHNR, CDR2 FQNEAQ (reference sequence). The V and J ends lost 6 bases and 6 bases respectively, with 14 bases between them. The CDR3 runs 13 residues. Amplification used 60 Vbeta primers and 13 Jbeta primers. Some clones are missing from TCRdb's copy, which holds only in-frame ones; the method was immunoSEQ multiplex PCR. The listing contains fewer than 100,000 clones. In the case of this clone: The antigen remains undetermined.

The TCR comes from a man in his forties or fifties in good health and CMV-seronegative. The chain employs TRBV7-9 and TRBJ1-1; weak D call: TRBD1 (5 bases). The sample comprised PBMCs. CDR3 in amino acids: CASSTNPGAEAFF. Written as DNA, the CDR3 is TGTGCCAGCAGTACAAACCCGGGGGCTGAAGCTTTCTTT.